One and the same sample provided the 25 T cell receptor beta chains below, sequenced in a study of control samples from healthy donors and cancer patients. Sequencing used immunoSEQ multiplex PCR; TCRdb keeps in-frame clones, though not all of them. The sample lists some 130,000 clones, about 91% seen once, with about 3.2% in the top ten. Material: blood. All receptors come from a man aged 35 to 55 in good health.

The chain joins TRBV6-1 to TRBJ2-7, with D possibly being TRBD1 (6 bases). The CDR3 has 15 residues. V was pared by 2 bases and J by 2 bases, with 13 bases between. Looked up from germline, CDR1 is MNHNS and CDR2 is SASEGT. The CDR3 bases are TGTGCCAGCAGTGAACCTCCGGGACATACCTACGAGCAGTACTTC. It yields the protein CASSEPPGHTYEQYF.

This clone has more than one count but fewer than ten. The chain couples TRBV6-1 to TRBJ1-5, with D hard to call. This CDR3 region has 16 residues. Trimming pared 2 bases from V and 0 bases from J, leaving 11 bases between. Germline CDR1 reads MNHNS; CDR2 reads SASEGT. CDR3 loop: CASSESVSYSNQPQHF. In nucleotides, the CDR3 is TGTGCCAGCAGTGAAAGTGTATCCTATAGCAATCAGCCCCAGCATTTT.

This clone was found once. The V and J genes are TRBV4-1 and TRBJ1-2; D is perhaps TRBD1 (6 bases). V dropped 0 bases and J dropped 7 bases, with 15 bases sitting between them. From germline, CDR1 is MGHRA and CDR2 YSYEKL. CDR3 length: 15 residues. The CDR3 loop reads CASSQDSQGFLGYTF. The CDR3 nucleotides read TGCGCCAGCAGCCAAGATTCTCAGGGGTTCCTTGGCTACACCTTC.

The chain employs TRBV24-1 and TRBJ1-1; TRBD1 agrees at 7 bases. CDR3 size: 14 residues. Germline CDR1 KGHDR, CDR2 SFDVKD. V was clipped by 5 bases and J by 3 bases; unmatched bases: 5. The CDR3 DNA reads TGTGCCACCAGTGGGGCAGGGGGAGACACTGAAGCTTTCTTT. Residues: CATSGAGGDTEAFF.

V and J are TRBV12-3 or TRBV12-4 and TRBJ1-1; no reliable D call. This CDR3 is 13 amino acids long. Trimming took off 3 bases at V and 1 base at J, with 6 bases between the two ends. CDR3 bases: TGTGCCAGCAGTTTGCAGGCGAACACTGAAGCTTTCTTT. Translation: CASSLQANTEAFF.

V gene TRBV30 combines with J gene TRBJ2-2, with TRBD1 identical over 10 bases. Looked up from germline, CDR1 is GTSNPN and CDR2 is SVGIG (reference sequence). The CDR3 loop spans 15 amino acids. V shed 4 bases, J shed 2 bases, and the junction held 4 bases outside the gene matches. CDR3 coding DNA: TGTGCCTGGAAAGGGGACAGGGGAAACACCGGGGAGCTGTTTTTT. Residues: CAWKGDRGNTGELFF.

The chain uses TRBV11-2 and TRBJ1-3, with TRBD1 matching over 8 bases. V trimming: 3 bases; J trimming: 4 bases; junction bases outside the gene matches: 2. Germline CDR1 SGHAT, CDR2 FQNNGV. CDR3 length: 14 amino acids. The CDR3 sequence is CASSLTGAGNTIYF. Written as DNA, the CDR3 is TGTGCCAGCAGCTTGACAGGGGCCGGAAACACCATATATTTT. The whole variable domain, filled in from reference TRBV11-2 and TRBJ1-3, reads EAGVAQSPRYKIIEKRQSVAFWCNPISGHATLYWYQQILGQGPKLLIQFQNNGVVDDSQLPKDRFSAERLKGVDSTLKIQPAKLEDSAVYLCASSLTGAGNTIYFGEGSWLTVV.

This clone was counted a few times. This chain joins TRBV4-2 and TRBJ1-5, with TRBD1 identical over 8 bases. The V gene's germline CDR1 is LGHNA and CDR2 YNFKEQ. This CDR3 region has 15 residues. V lost 5 bases, J lost 4 bases, and 7 bases stayed unmatched. CDR3 residues: CASSEADRDNQPQHF. The CDR3 DNA follows: TGTGCCAGCAGCGAAGCGGACAGGGATAATCAGCCCCAGCATTTT.

The chain has TRBV11-1 and TRBJ1-1, with 11 positions matching TRBD1. Unmatched junction bases numbered 8, after V lost 5 bases and J lost 3 bases. The V gene's germline CDR1 is SGHAT and CDR2 FQDESV (reference sequence). The CDR3 sequence is 16 residues long. This CDR3 is CASSTWTGGGYTEAFF. CDR3 nucleotides: TGTGCCAGCAGCACCTGGACAGGGGGCGGTTACACTGAAGCTTTCTTT.

The rearrangement uses TRBV6-1 and TRBJ2-1; D is possibly TRBD2 (5 bases). Per the germline V gene, CDR1 is MNHNS and CDR2 is SASEGT. V was clipped by 2 bases and J by 5 bases, with 13 bases between them. This CDR3 comprises 15 residues. CDR3 residues: CASSEYPGGHNEQFF. CDR3 in DNA: TGTGCCAGCAGTGAATATCCCGGCGGGCACAATGAGCAGTTCTTC.

The chain joins TRBV7-3 to TRBJ1-1; no firm D call. The CDR3 runs 14 residues. CDR1 SGHTA and CDR2 FQGTGA come from the germline V gene. Trimming removed 2 bases from V and 5 bases from J, with 12 bases in between. CDR3 sequence (DNA): TGTGCCAGCAGCTTAGGCAGAGCCTCAACTGAAGCTTTCTTT. Protein product: CASSLGRASTEAFF. Full variable domain (outside the CDR3, taken from reference TRBV7-3 and TRBJ1-1): GAGVSQTPSNKVTEKGKYVELRCDPISGHTALYWYRQSLGQGPEFLIYFQGTGAADDSGLPNDRFFAVRPEGSVSTLKIQRTERGDSAVYLCASSLGRASTEAFFGQGTRLTVV.

The genes are TRBV4-1 and TRBJ2-5; 7 bases line up with TRBD1. V shed 0 bases and J 5 bases; nucleotides not matched to a gene: 9. This CDR3 spans 16 amino acids. The germline V gene has CDR1 MGHRA and CDR2 YSYEKL. CDR3 in amino acids: CASSQDGKGAYETQYF. CDR3 coding DNA: TGCGCCAGCAGCCAAGATGGGAAGGGGGCGTATGAGACCCAGTACTTC.

The CDR3 sequence: CASSQGLKQETQYF. The CDR3, as DNA: TGCGCCAGCAGCCAAGGGCTAAAACAAGAGACCCAGTACTTC. The chain joins TRBV4-3 to TRBJ2-5; D gene ambiguous. V was pared by 1 base and J by 2 bases, with 8 bases between. This CDR3 spans 14 amino acids. Germline CDR1 reads LGHNA; CDR2 reads YSLEER.

The genes are TRBV10-2 and TRBJ1-6, with a possible D match to TRBD1 (5 bases). The CDR3 contains 15 residues. V was clipped by 6 bases and J by 9 bases, with 18 bases between them. Germline V gene data show CDR1 as WSHSY and CDR2 as SAAADI. The CDR3 DNA follows: TGCGCCAGCAGCTACCAGGGAAACCGGGGTTCACCCCTCCACTTT. Amino acids: CASSYQGNRGSPLHF.

V and J are TRBV11-1 and TRBJ2-5; the D gene is possibly TRBD1 (5 bases). CDR3 size: 15 residues. Germline CDR1 SGHAT, CDR2 FQDESV (reference sequence). Trimming stripped 5 bases from V and 1 base from J, with 14 bases between. CDR3 sequence: CASSLRQGSQETQYF. DNA for the CDR3: TGTGCCAGCAGCCTCCGGCAGGGATCCCAAGAGACCCAGTACTTC. Full variable domain (rest looked up from reference TRBV11-1 and TRBJ2-5): EAEVAQSPRYKITEKSQAVAFWCDPISGHATLYWYRQILGQGPELLVQFQDESVVDDSQLPKDRFSAERLKGVDSTLKIQPAELGDSAMYLCASSLRQGSQETQYFGPGTRLLVL.

The chain recombines TRBV24-1 with TRBJ2-7; D might be TRBD1 or TRBD2, each matching 5 bases. The CDR3 runs 18 residues. Trimming left V 3 bases short and J 1 base short, with 21 bases between. CDR1 is KGHDR and CDR2 is SFDVKD in the germline V gene. This CDR3 is CATSDPDLPLGVSYEQYF. As DNA, the CDR3 is TGTGCCACCAGTGATCCTGACCTACCTTTGGGGGTGTCCTACGAGCAGTACTTC.

This clone was recorded once. V gene TRBV18 combines with J gene TRBJ2-5; the D is unclear. CDR3 length: 13 residues. Germline lookup yields CDR1 KGHSH and CDR2 LQKENI. The V gene lost 2 bases and the J gene lost 1 base, with 5 bases spanning the gap. CDR3 DNA: TGTGCCAGCTCACCAGGCGGCCAAGAGACCCAGTACTTC. This codes for CASSPGGQETQYF.

V usage is TRBV7-9 and J usage is TRBJ1-3; D might be TRBD1 (5 bases). The CDR3 covers 15 residues. The V gene lost 5 bases and the J gene lost 4 bases, with 15 bases spanning the gap. Germline V lookup: CDR1 SEHNR, CDR2 FQNEAQ (reference sequence). CDR3 loop: CASSPRQGPGNTIYF. The DNA for the CDR3 is TGTGCCAGCAGCCCGAGGCAGGGCCCAGGAAACACCATATATTTT. The full variable domain, completed using reference TRBV7-9 and TRBJ1-3, is DTGVSQNPRHKITKRGQNVTFRCDPISEHNRLYWYRQTLGQGPEFLTYFQNEAQLEKSRLLSDRFSAERPKGSFSTLEIQRTEQGDSAMYLCASSPRQGPGNTIYFGEGSWLTVV.

The genes are TRBV10-3 and TRBJ2-1; 7 nucleotides align to TRBD2. V shed 10 bases, J shed 6 bases, and the junction held 12 bases outside the gene matches. Germline-derived CDR1 and CDR2 are ENHRY and SYGVKD. The CDR3 has 14 residues. In DNA form, the CDR3 reads TGTGCCACCTTCCCCGGGCCGGGGGGCAATGAGCAGTTCTTC. Protein sequence: CATFPGPGGNEQFF.

The chain couples TRBV9 to TRBJ2-1; 8 bases fit TRBD1. CDR1 and CDR2 (germline): SGDLS, YYNGEE. This CDR3 comprises 15 residues. Losses at the gene ends were 3 bases for V and 2 bases for J; bases not matched to a gene: 4. Written as DNA, the CDR3 is TGTGCCAGCAGCGCGCAGGGGGCACCCTACAATGAGCAGTTCTTC. It encodes CASSAQGAPYNEQFF.

The count of this clone is one. The CDR3 nucleotides read TGTGCCACCAGCAGAGATCGGGAGGGGGCATCTGGCTACACCTTC. Translated, it gives CATSRDREGASGYTF. The chain recombines TRBV15 with TRBJ1-2; 7 bases map to TRBD1. Trimming removed 0 bases from V and 7 bases from J; junction bases left unmatched: 8. The length of the CDR3 is 15 residues. CDR1 is LNHNV, CDR2 YYDKDF, per germline (reference sequence).

Concerning this clone itself: A much larger clone lies one base from this, so it may be a read error. The rearrangement links TRBV3-1 (or the pseudogene TRBV3-2) to TRBJ2-2, with TRBD2 identical over 9 bases. This CDR3 is 19 amino acids long. The V gene end was trimmed by 3 bases and the J gene end by 1 base; junction bases not matched to a gene: 12. The germline CDR1 and CDR2 sequences are LGHDT and YNNKEL (reference sequence). CDR3 in amino acids: CASSHGTRGGAVNTGELFF. As DNA, the CDR3 is TGTGCCAGCAGCCATGGGACTCGCGGGGGGGCCGTGAACACCGGGGAGCTGTTTTTT.

V and J are TRBV6-4 and TRBJ2-3; D unclear. This CDR3 is 14 amino acids long. Trimming shortened V by 0 bases and J by 1 base, and 5 bases separated the two germline ends. CDR1 MRHNA and CDR2 SNTAGT come from the germline V gene. The CDR3 reads CASSDSTGTDTQYF. Here the CDR3 DNA reads TGTGCCAGCAGTGACTCGACGGGCACAGATACGCAGTATTTT.

V usage is TRBV6-2 or TRBV6-3 and J usage is TRBJ1-2; possible D gene TRBD1, 5 bases. Germline CDR1 reads MNHEY; CDR2 reads SVGEGT. V lost 6 bases and J 4 bases, leaving 18 bases between the germline ends. This CDR3 is 15 amino acids long. CDR3 in DNA: TGTGCCAGCAGCCGGAATCCAGGGTCTAGCTATGGCTACACCTTC. It codes for CASSRNPGSSYGYTF.

V and J are TRBV9 and TRBJ1-6, with 7 bases matching TRBD1. With 3 bases clipped from V and 3 bases from J, the junction kept 3 bases outside the gene matches. The germline CDR1 and CDR2 sequences are SGDLS and YYNGEE. The CDR3 covers 15 residues. The CDR3 spells CASSAAGGYNSPLHF. CDR3 bases: TGTGCCAGCAGCGCGGCAGGGGGCTATAATTCACCCCTCCACTTT.